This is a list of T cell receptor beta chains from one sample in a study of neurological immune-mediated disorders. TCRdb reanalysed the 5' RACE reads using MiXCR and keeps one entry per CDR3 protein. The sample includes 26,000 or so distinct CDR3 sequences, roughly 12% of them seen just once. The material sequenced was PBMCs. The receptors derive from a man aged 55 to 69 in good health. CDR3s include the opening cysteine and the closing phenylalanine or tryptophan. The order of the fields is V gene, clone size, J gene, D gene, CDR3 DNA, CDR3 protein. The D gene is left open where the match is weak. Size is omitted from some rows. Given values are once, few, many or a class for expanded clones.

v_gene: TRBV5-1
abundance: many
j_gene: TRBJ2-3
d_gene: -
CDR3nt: TGCGCCAGCAGCACCTCCACAGATACGCAGTATTTT
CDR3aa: CASSTSTDTQYF

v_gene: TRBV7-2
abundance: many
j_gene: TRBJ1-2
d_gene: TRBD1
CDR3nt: TGTGCCAGCACCCCCGGGACAGATCTTAACTATGGCTACACCTTC
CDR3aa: CASTPGTDLNYGYTF

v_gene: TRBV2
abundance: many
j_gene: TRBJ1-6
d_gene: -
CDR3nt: TGTGCCAGCAGTGACAGGATTGGGAGTCCCCTCCACTTT
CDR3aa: CASSDRIGSPLHF

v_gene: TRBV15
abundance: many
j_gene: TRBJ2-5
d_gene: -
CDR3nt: TGTGCCACCAGCAGCGGAGCGGTCGGGGGGCGAGGAGAGACCCAGTACTTC
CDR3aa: CATSSGAVGGRGETQYF

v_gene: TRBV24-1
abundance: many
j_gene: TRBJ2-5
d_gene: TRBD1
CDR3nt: TGTGCCACCAGTGAACTAGGGACAGGGCGAAATCAAGAGACCCAGTACTTC
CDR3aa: CATSELGTGRNQETQYF

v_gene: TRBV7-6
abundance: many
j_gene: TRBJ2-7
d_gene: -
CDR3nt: TGTGCCAGCAGCTTGGGGGGGCTATACTACGAGCAGTACTTC
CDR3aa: CASSLGGLYYEQYF

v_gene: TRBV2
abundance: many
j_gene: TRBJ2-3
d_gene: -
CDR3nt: TGTGCCAGCAGTGAAGCGACGGCTAGCACAGATACGCAGTATTTT
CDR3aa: CASSEATASTDTQYF

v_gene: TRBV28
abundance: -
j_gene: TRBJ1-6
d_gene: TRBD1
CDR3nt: TGTGCCAGCGCCATCTCGACAGGGGTTGATTCACCCCTCCACTTT
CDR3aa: CASAISTGVDSPLHF

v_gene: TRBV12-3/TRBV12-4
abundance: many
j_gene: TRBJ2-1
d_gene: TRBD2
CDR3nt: TGTGCCAGCAGTTTCGGAGCGGGGGCACCCCCGGGACAGTTCTTC
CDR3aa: CASSFGAGAPPGQFF

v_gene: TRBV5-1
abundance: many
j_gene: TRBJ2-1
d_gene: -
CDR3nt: TGCGCCAGCAGCTTGGAAGGAGGCAGGGACCCAAGCTCCTACAATGAGCAGTTCTTC
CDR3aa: CASSLEGGRDPSSYNEQFF

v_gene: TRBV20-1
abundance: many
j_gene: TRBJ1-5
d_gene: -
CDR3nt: TGCAGTGCTTCAAAGGCTAGCAATCAGCCCCAGCATTTT
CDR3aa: CSASKASNQPQHF

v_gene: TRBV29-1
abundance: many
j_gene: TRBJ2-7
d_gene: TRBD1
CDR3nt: TGCAGCGTTGATTCGGGACAGGGGATCTACGAGCAGTACTTC
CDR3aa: CSVDSGQGIYEQYF

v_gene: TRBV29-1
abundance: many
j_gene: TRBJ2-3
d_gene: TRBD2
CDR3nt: TGCAGCGTTGCACACTTAGCGGGGCGCACAGATACGCAGTATTTT
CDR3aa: CSVAHLAGRTDTQYF

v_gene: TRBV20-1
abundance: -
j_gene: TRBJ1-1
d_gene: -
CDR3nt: TGCAGTGCTAATGAGCGTATGAACACTGAAGCTTTCTTT
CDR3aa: CSANERMNTEAFF

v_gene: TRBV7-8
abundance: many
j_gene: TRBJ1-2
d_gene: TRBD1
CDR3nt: TGTGCCAGCAGCTCGCGGCAATTAAGGGGGCTTAACTATGGCTACACCTTC
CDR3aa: CASSSRQLRGLNYGYTF

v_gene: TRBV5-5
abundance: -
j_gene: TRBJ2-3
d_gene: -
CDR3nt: TGTGCCAGCAGCCCTAGACTAGGACCAGATACGCAGTATTTT
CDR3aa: CASSPRLGPDTQYF

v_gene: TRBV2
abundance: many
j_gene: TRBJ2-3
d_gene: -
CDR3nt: TGTGCCAGCAGGAACGATGCGCTTAGCACAGATACGCAGTATTTT
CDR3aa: CASRNDALSTDTQYF

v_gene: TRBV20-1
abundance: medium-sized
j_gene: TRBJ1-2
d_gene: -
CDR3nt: TGCAGTGCTGACGGCCTTTACGGCTACACCTTC
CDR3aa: CSADGLYGYTF

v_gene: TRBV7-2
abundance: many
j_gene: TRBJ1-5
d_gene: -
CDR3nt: TGTGCCAGCAGGCCGGGGGTTTCTAGCAATCAGCCCCAGCATTTT
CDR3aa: CASRPGVSSNQPQHF

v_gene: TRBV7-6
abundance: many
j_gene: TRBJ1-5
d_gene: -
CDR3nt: TGTGCCAGCAGCTTAGCTAACGATCAGCCCCAGCATTTT
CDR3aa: CASSLANDQPQHF

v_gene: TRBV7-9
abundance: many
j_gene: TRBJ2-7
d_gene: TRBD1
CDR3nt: TGTGCCAGCAGCTTAGGACAGGGGTGGTCCTACGAGCAGTACTTC
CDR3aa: CASSLGQGWSYEQYF

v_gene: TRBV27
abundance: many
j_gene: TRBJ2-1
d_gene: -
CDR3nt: TGTGCCAGCAGTTTTAATGGATACAATGAGCAGTTCTTC
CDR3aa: CASSFNGYNEQFF

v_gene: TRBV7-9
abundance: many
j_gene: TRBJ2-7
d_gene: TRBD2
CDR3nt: TGTGCCAGCAGCCCTAGTGGGTTAGCGGGAGGTGGCGAGCAGTACTTC
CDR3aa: CASSPSGLAGGGEQYF

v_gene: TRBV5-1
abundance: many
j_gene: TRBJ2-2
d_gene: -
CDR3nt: TGCGCCAGCAGCTCGAGGTCGGGTAGGGGAAGCACCGGGGAGCTGTTTTTT
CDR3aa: CASSSRSGRGSTGELFF

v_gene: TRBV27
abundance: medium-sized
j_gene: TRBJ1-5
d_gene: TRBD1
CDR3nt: TGTGCCAGCAGTTTGGGACAGGGGGACAATCAGCCCCAGCATTTT
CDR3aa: CASSLGQGDNQPQHF

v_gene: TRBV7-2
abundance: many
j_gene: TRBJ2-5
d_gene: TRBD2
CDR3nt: TGTGCCAGCAGCCAGTGGGGGTTCGTCGGGGTAGCGGGAGGGCCTTTGGAGACCCAGTACTTC
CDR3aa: CASSQWGFVGVAGGPLETQYF

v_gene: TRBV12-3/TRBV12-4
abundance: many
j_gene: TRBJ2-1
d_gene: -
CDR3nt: TGTGCCAGCAGTCCCGCGTCCGCTAGCTACAATGAGCAGTTCTTC
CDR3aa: CASSPASASYNEQFF

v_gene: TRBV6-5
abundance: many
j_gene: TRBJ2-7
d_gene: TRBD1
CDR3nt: TGTGCCAGCAGTTCAATAGGGACAGGAAAGAGCTCCTACGAGCAGTACTTC
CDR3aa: CASSSIGTGKSSYEQYF

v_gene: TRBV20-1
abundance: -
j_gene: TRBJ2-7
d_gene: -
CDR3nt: TGCAGTGCTAGAGAGCTTCACGAGCAGTACTTC
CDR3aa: CSARELHEQYF

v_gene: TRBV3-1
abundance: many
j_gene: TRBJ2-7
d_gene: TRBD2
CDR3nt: TGTGCCAGCAGCCCCAACGGACTAGCGGGGGGGTACTACGAGCAGTACTTC
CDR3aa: CASSPNGLAGGYYEQYF

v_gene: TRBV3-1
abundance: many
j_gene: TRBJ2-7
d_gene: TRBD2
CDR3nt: TGTGCCAGCAGCCATGCGGGGGCCTACGAGCAGTACTTC
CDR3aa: CASSHAGAYEQYF

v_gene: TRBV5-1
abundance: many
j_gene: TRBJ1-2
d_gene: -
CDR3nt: TGCGCCAGCACCCCCGACGCGGGTAATAACTATGGCTACACCTTC
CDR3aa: CASTPDAGNNYGYTF

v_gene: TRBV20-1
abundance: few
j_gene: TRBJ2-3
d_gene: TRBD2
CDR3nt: TGCAGTGCTAGAGATCGTTCAACTAGGACCCGGGGGGCAGATACGCAGTATTTT
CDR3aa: CSARDRSTRTRGADTQYF

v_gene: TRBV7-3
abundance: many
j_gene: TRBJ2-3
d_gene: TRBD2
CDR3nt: TGTGCCAGCAGTCGGACTAGCGGGAGCACAGATACGCAGTATTTT
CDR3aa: CASSRTSGSTDTQYF

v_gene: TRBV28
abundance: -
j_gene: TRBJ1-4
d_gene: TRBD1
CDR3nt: TGTGCCAGCAGTCAAGGGACAGGGGTCGAAAAACTGTTTTTT
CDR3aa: CASSQGTGVEKLFF

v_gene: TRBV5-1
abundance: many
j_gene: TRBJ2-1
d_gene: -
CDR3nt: TGCGCCAGCAGCTTGGCCGGACCCAATGAGCAGTTCTTC
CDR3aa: CASSLAGPNEQFF

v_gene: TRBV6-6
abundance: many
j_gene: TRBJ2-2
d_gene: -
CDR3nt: TGTGCCAGCAGTTCTCCAGCAGACGGGGAGCTGTTTTTT
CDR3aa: CASSSPADGELFF

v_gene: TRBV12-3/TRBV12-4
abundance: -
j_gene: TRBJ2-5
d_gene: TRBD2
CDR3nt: TGTGCCAGCAGAATAGCGGGCCAAGAGACCCAGTACTTC
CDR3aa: CASRIAGQETQYF

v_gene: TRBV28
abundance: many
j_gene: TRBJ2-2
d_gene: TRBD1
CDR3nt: TGTGCCAGCAGTTTGTGGGACAGGGCCTGGGACACCGGGGAGCTGTTTTTT
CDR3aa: CASSLWDRAWDTGELFF

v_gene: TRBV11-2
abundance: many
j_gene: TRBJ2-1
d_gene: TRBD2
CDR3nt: TGTGCCAGCAGCCCTATAGCGGGGGTCAGCTCCTACAATGAGCAGTTCTTC
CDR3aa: CASSPIAGVSSYNEQFF

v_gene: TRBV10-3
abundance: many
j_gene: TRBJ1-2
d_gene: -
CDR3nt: TGTGCCATCAGTGAAGGGACACTGTATGGCTACACCTTC
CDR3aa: CAISEGTLYGYTF

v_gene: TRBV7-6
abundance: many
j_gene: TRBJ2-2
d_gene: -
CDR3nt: TGTGCCAGCAGCACCGGACAGACCCCCCACACCGGGGAGCTGTTTTTT
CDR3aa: CASSTGQTPHTGELFF

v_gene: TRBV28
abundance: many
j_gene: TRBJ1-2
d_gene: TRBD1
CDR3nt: TGTGCCAGCAGCAGACCGGGACAGGGTAGCGTGATCTATGGCTACACCTTC
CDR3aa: CASSRPGQGSVIYGYTF

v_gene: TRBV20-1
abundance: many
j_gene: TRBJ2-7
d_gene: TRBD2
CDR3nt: TGCAGTGCTCAGACTAGCGTGGTCGACGAGCAGTACTTC
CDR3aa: CSAQTSVVDEQYF

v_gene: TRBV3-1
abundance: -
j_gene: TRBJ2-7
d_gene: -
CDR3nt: TGTGCCAGCAGCCAAGTACCTGCCGAGCAGTACTTC
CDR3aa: CASSQVPAEQYF

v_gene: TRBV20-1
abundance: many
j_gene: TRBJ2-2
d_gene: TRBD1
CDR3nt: TGCAGTGCTAGAGAGTGGGACAGTGGTGGCACCGGGGAGCTGTTTTTT
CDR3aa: CSAREWDSGGTGELFF

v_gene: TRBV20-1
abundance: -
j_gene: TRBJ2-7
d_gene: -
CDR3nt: TGCAGTGCTAGGGGCCCCGGTGAGCAGTACTTC
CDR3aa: CSARGPGEQYF

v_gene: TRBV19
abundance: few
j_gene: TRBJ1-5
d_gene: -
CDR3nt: TGTGCCAGTAGCCCTCAAATTTCTAATCAGCCCCAGCATTTT
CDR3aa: CASSPQISNQPQHF

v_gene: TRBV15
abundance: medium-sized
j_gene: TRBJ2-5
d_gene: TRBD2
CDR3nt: TGTGCCACCAGTTTGAACAGACTAGCGGGAGAGGAGACCCAGTACTTC
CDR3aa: CATSLNRLAGEETQYF

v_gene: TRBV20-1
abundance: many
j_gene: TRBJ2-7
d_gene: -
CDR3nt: TGCAGTGCTAGTCCAGTCTCCTACGAGCAGTACTTC
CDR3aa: CSASPVSYEQYF

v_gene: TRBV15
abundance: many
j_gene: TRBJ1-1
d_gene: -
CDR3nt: TGTGCCACCAGCAGAGATTTCTCCGGACCGGTAAACACTGAAGCTTTCTTT
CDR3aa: CATSRDFSGPVNTEAFF

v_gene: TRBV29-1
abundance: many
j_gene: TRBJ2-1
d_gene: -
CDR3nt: TGCAGCGTTGAGTTTCTGGGACAACGACTTGAGCAGTTCTTC
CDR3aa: CSVEFLGQRLEQFF

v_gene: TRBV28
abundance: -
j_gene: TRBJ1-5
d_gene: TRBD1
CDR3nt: TGTGCCAGCAGGTCTCCAGGGGGACTAATCAATCAGCCCAAGCATTTT
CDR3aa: CASRSPGGLINQPKHF

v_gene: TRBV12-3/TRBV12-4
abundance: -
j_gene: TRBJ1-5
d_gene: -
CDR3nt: TGTGCCAGCGGTCCCACGCGGAGTCAGCCCCAGCATTTT
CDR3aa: CASGPTRSQPQHF

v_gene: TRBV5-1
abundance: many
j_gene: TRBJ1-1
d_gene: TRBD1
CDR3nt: TGCGCCAGCAGTACACAGGGGGGCACTGAAGCTTTCTTT
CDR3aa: CASSTQGGTEAFF